This T cell receptor (beta chain) was captured by sequencing in a study of shared clonotypes between healthy human individuals (TCRdb year 2020). At the level of the whole study: A couple of women and a few men aged 18 to 49 years were included in the cohort. For each donor, CD4 naive and CD4 memory were each given three plates, CD8 naive was given two plates, and CD8 memory was given one plate. To estimate repertoire size and how much clonotype sharing occurs between individuals, the study deeply sequenced the blood TCR repertoires of 4 to 6 healthy adults. Libraries were prepared and TCR repertoires were sequenced by different laboratories using diverse techniques, in order to increase sequencing depth and limit assay-specific biases. Leukapheresis yielded between about 0.9 and 10 billion PBMCs per donor.

The paper as a whole reports these results and caveats: Even with the large sequencing depth, rarefaction of the sorted-subset datasets indicated that sequencing was incomplete. Based on pairwise subsampling, the degree of clonotype sharing among donors was expected to be affected by sequencing depth. Clonotypes shared by all four sorted-subset donors showed higher generation probabilities than non-shared clonotypes. About 5% of naive CD4, approximately 3.7% of naive CD8, about 2.4% of memory CD4, and 0.4% of memory CD8 clonotypes were shared across a few donors. Sampling was limited to blood, and TCR repertoires in tissue likely differ from TCR repertoires in blood. Larger estimated clonotype richness was generally found for naive subsets than for memory subsets. The genetic and exposure-history diversity represented was limited by the small number of donors.

TCR CDR3 regions were amplified from genomic DNA by multiplex PCR using the deep immunoSEQ assay. Genomic DNA extracted from each cell subset was distributed evenly over all wells of several immunoSEQ 96-well plates, and each plate served as one replicate. Each replicate PCR for sorted subsets received approximately 220 ng genomic DNA, equal to tens of thousands of T cell genomes. The purified libraries were quantified using a Qubit 3.0 fluorometer, sized with a Bioanalyzer 2100, and then quantified again using the KAPA Library Quantification kit. Every immunoSEQ 96-well plate was sequenced on a dedicated single-read 150-cycle Illumina NextSeq 550 flow cell. Per the original workflow: The immunoSEQ output contained only junctional sequences without quality scores, so filtering could not match that applied to full-length reads. Sequences were annotated with PyIR, a Python wrapper for IgBLAST v1.9, using IMGT germline references to assign V/J genes and CDR3. Any read was removed if the V/J assignment was weak (E-value above 1e-6), the CDR3 was missing, or the read contained stop codons, out-of-frame junctions, or ambiguous translated residues. V3J clonotypes were defined as sequences sharing the same inferred V gene, J gene, and CDR3 amino acid sequence. Percentage overlap between repertoires was computed as shared unique clonotypes divided by the size of the smaller repertoire. Richness of each repertoire was evaluated using RTK rarefaction, the Chao1 estimator, and Recon v2.1 estimates of unobserved clonotypes. Generation probabilities were computed with OLGA for all TCRbeta clonotypes obtained by the gDNA method from a few donors. Drawn from immuneACCESS, this table holds only the in-frame rearrangements with V and J called that TCRdb kept. Clones are partly lost; checked studies trace under half to an unresolved V gene and leave the rest unexplained. V and J calls and clone size follow that table, whereas D and trimming were derived from the DNA. The sample table shows around 200,000 clones, and 66% are seen once. Around 9.3% of the sample rests with the top ten.

The CDR3 covers 15 residues, taking in both the cysteine and the phenylalanine. CDR3 DNA only is kept here, 45 bases in frame from base 1. CDR1 and CDR2 are drawn from the germline V gene: SGHTA, FQGNSA. V and J are truncated by 1 base and 0 bases respectively, leaving an intervening sequence of 7 bases. Healthy HIV-negative adults with no recently reported acute infections or vaccinations were included as donors. Every donor was a Caucasian adult residing in Nashville, Tennessee, USA. CD4+ T cells were enriched by magnetic negative selection, after which naive cells were positively selected on CD45RA and the negative fraction was taken as the memory subset. Blood was collected by leukapheresis, and PBMCs were isolated by Ficoll-Histopaque density gradient centrifugation and then cryopreserved in liquid nitrogen vapor phase. Purity and quantity of every magnetically sorted T cell population were checked by analytical flow cytometry. Genomic DNA was isolated from every sorted fraction and measured by UV absorbance on a Nanodrop 2000c.

A note on this clone: Its antigen specificity is not known. Base qualities were left out, and no much larger clone turns up one base away.

The sequence derives from a young man in good health. Recombination connected TRBV7-2 to TRBJ1-3; the D gene cannot be resolved reliably. The sample consisted of memory CD4+ T cells sorted from blood. The cell subset or site label on this specimen signifies: CD45RA-negative fraction. The sequence in DNA is TGTGCCAGCAGCTTAGGGCGGGGCTCTGGAAACACCATATATTTT. This codes for CASSLGRGSGNTIYF.